This T cell receptor beta chain comes out of a study of patients and donors after allogeneic stem cell transplantation. The germline V gene encodes CDR1 DFQATT and CDR2 SNEGSKA (reference sequence). V lost 0 bases, J lost 1 base, and 10 bases lay in between. CDR3 length equals 15 residues. TCRdb analysed the RT-PCR reads with MiXCR anew, one entry per CDR3 protein. The data contain about 90,000 distinct CDR3 sequences, around 46% of them singletons. This clonotype was sampled from a human donor who was either an allogeneic HSCT recipient or a stem cell or donor lymphocyte infusion donor (not recorded which). It is not recorded whose cells these are; they may come from a transplant donor. The sequenced sample consisted of blood, either unsorted or a sorted T cell fraction (not recorded which). The J gene is TRBJ1-5, the V gene TRBV20-1, with TRBD1 as a possible D gene (6 bases). CDR3 loop: CSAREGTRSNQPQHF. As DNA, the CDR3 is TGCAGTGCTAGAGAAGGGACACGCAGCAATCAGCCCCAGCATTTT.